The T cell receptor (beta chain) under discussion was sequenced for a study of cytotoxic CD8 clonotypes in ibrutinib-treated CLL. Across the study: Of the patients, about a dozen were relapsed/refractory, about 15 treatment-naive and about 17 IGHV unmutated. Study results and caveats: Before falling back toward baseline at progression, clonality had risen at the time of ibrutinib response. At the start, clonality exceeded age-matched healthy donors and followed circulating CD8+ T-cell counts.

In regard to this clone: Antigen: not known.

Genomic DNA for TCR beta libraries, 1.5 to 2 micrograms, came from cryopreserved PBMCs. This CDR3 comprises 15 residues. Trimming cost V 6 bases and J 3 bases; bases outside gene matches: 10. Germline CDR1 reads MDHEN; CDR2 reads SYDVKM. TCRdb's table, derived via immunoSEQ multiplex PCR, lists solely in-frame clones and lacks some. In the table there are 15,000 to 20,000 clones, roughly 80% of which are singletons. The receptor was derived from a human donor with chronic lymphocytic leukemia. The chain is built from TRBV28 and TRBJ2-7; TRBD2 agrees at 8 bases. The specimen was PBMCs, collected before ibrutinib treatment. DNA for the CDR3: TGTGCCAGCAGAGGCGGGACGGGGGGGAACTACGAGCAGTACTTC. Protein product: CASRGGTGGNYEQYF.